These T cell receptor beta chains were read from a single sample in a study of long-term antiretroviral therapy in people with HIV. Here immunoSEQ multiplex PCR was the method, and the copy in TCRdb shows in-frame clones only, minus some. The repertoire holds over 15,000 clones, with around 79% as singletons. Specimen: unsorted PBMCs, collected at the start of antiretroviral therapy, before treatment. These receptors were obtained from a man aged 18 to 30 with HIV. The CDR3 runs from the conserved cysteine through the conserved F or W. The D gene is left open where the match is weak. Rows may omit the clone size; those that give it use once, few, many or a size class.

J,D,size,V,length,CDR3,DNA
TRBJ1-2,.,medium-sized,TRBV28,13,CASSFGEKYGYTF,TGTGCCAGCAGTTTTGGGGAAAAATATGGCTACACCTTC
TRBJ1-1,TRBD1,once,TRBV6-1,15,CASRDRGRENTEAFF,TGTGCCAGCAGGGACAGGGGGAGGGAAAACACTGAAGCTTTCTTT
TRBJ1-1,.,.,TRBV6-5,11,CASRWDTEAFF,TGTGCCAGCAGGTGGGACACTGAAGCTTTCTTT
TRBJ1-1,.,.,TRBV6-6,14,CASSYPTGNTEAFF,TGTGCCAGCAGTTACCCGACAGGGAACACTGAAGCTTTCTTT
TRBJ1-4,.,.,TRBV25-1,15,CASSTQQRTNEKLFF,TGTGCCAGCAGTACCCAACAGCGTACTAATGAAAAACTGTTTTTT
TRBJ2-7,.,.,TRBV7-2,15,CASSPRGSTNYEQYF,TGTGCCAGCAGCCCACGGGGGTCCACGAACTACGAGCAGTACTTC
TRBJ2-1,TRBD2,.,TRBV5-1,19,CASSRLAGAFGSQGNEQFF,TGCGCCAGCAGCAGACTAGCGGGAGCCTTCGGGTCCCAGGGGAATGAGCAGTTCTTC
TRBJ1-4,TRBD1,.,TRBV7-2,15,CASSPRSGQGQKLFF,TGTGCCAGCAGCCCCCGTTCGGGACAGGGGCAAAAACTGTTTTTT
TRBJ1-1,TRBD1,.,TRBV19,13,CASSPLGGVEAFF,TGTGCCAGTAGTCCTTTAGGGGGCGTTGAAGCTTTCTTT
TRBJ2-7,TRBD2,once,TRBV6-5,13,CASGKREGYEQYF,TGTGCCAGCGGGAAGCGGGAGGGTTACGAGCAGTACTTC
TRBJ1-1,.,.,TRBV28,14,CASGSGGGNTEAFF,TGTGCCAGCGGATCCGGAGGGGGGAACACTGAAGCTTTCTTT
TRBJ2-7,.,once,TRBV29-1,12,CSTRTATYEQYF,TGCAGCACACGGACAGCGACCTACGAGCAGTACTTC
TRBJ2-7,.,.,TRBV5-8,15,CASTAGTWRPYEQYF,TGTGCCAGCACCGCCGGGACATGGCGACCCTACGAGCAGTACTTC
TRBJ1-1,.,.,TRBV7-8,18,CASSWFRDTTLVGTEAFF,TGTGCCAGCAGCTGGTTCCGGGACACGACCCTGGTCGGCACTGAAGCTTTCTTT
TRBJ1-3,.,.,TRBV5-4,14,CASSLGLSGNTIYF,TGTGCCAGCAGCTTGGGACTCTCTGGAAACACCATATATTTT
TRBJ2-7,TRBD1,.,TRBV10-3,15,CAISDPRDRGFEQYF,TGTGCCATCAGTGACCCTAGGGACAGGGGGTTCGAGCAGTACTTC
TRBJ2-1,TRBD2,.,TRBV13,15,CASSQGLVSYNEQFF,TGTGCCAGCAGCCAGGGACTAGTCTCCTACAATGAGCAGTTCTTC
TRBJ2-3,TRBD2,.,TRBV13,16,CASSEGTSGHTDTQYF,TGTGCCAGCAGCGAAGGGACTAGCGGACACACAGATACGCAGTATTTT
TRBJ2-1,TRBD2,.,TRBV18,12,CASSFGLADQFF,TGTGCCAGCTCATTCGGACTAGCGGACCAGTTCTTC
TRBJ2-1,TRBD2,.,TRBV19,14,CASTGTSGRNEQFF,TGTGCCAGTACTGGGACTAGCGGGAGAAATGAGCAGTTCTTC
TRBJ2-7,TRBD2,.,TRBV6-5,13,CASRKRDGYEQYF,TGTGCCAGCAGAAAGCGGGACGGCTACGAGCAGTACTTC
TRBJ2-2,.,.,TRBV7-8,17,CASSLEIRDPGAGELFF,TGTGCCAGCAGCTTAGAGATCCGAGACCCCGGCGCCGGGGAGCTGTTTTTT
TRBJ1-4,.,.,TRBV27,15,CASSLSRAPNEKLFF,TGTGCCAGCAGTTTATCGCGGGCCCCTAATGAAAAACTGTTTTTT
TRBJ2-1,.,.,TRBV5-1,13,CASSPPEGTLQFF,TGCGCCAGCAGCCCCCCGGAGGGAACTCTGCAGTTCTTC
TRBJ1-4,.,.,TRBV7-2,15,CASSFRLATNEKLFF,TGTGCCAGCAGCTTCCGCCTAGCAACTAATGAAAAACTGTTTTTT
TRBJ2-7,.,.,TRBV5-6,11,CASRKGYEQYF,TGTGCCAGCAGGAAGGGGTACGAGCAGTACTTC
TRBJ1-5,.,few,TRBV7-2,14,CASSSYYSNQPQHF,TGTGCCAGCAGCTCGTATTATAGCAATCAGCCCCAGCATTTT
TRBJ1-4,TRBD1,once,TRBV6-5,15,CASSRTGASNEKLFF,TGTGCCAGCAGCCGTACAGGGGCGTCTAATGAAAAACTGTTTTTT
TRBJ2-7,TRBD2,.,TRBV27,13,CASSGLAGDEQYF,TGTGCCAGCAGTGGACTAGCGGGAGACGAGCAGTACTTC